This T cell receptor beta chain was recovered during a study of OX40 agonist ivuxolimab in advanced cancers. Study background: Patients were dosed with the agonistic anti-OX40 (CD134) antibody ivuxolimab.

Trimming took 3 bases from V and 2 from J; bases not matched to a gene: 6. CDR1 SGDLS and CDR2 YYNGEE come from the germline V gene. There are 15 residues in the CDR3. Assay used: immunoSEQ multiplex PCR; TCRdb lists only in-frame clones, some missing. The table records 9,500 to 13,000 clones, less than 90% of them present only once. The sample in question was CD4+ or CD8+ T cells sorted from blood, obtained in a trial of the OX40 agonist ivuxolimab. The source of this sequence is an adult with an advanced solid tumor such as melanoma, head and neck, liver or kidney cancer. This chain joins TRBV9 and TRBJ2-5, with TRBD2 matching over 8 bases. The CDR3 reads CASSAAGTRQETQYF. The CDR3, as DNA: TGTGCCAGCAGCGCAGCCGGGACTAGGCAAGAGACCCAGTACTTC.